This T cell receptor (beta chain) was recovered during a study of blood T cell repertoires in COVID-19. Study processing details: Reference gene primers were amplified, and this amplification served to estimate nucleated cell counts. Method: immunoSEQ multiplex PCR; TCRdb's copy keeps in-frame clones and lacks some. The D gene and trimming were derived from the DNA, and the V and J assignments and clone size from that table. The sample includes about 260,000 clones, about nine tenths seen only once; the top ten take approximately 2.6%. The CDR3 has 17 residues. The V gene end was trimmed by 3 bases and the J gene end by 3 bases; junction bases not matched to a gene: 15. Germline assignment: CDR1 DFQATT and CDR2 SNEGSKA (reference sequence).

The sequencing sample was made of peripheral blood. The sequence was collected from a person under 30 with COVID-19, enrolled during active disease. The chain is built from TRBV20-1 and TRBJ2-7; 9 nucleotides line up with TRBD2. The CDR3 here is CSASLAGPKPHYYEQYF. DNA for the CDR3: TGCAGTGCTAGTCTAGCGGGACCCAAGCCCCACTACTACGAGCAGTACTTC.